Shown below are 3 T cell receptor beta chains from a single sample sequenced in a study of blood T cells in healthy people across ages. Primers used in a second PCR of roughly 6 to 11 cycles were a sample-barcoded 5' primer and a J-beta primer mix. A single record per CDR3 protein comes from TCRdb applying MiXCR to the 5' RACE reads. The table records around 800,000 distinct CDR3 sequences, roughly 46% of them present only once. Sample: blood. The receptors shown here come from a man aged 80 or over in good health.

The chain combines TRBV12-3 or TRBV12-4 with TRBJ2-5, with TRBD1 matching over 10 bases. The CDR3 runs 16 residues. The trim removed 4 bases at V and 5 bases at J, leaving 10 bases unmatched. The CDR3 loop is CASSSSGTGEGETQYF. For the CDR3, the DNA is TGTGCCAGCAGTTCATCCGGGACAGGGGAGGGGGAGACCCAGTACTTC.

The chain has TRBV24-1 and TRBJ2-1, with D hard to call. Germline loops: CDR1 KGHDR, CDR2 SFDVKD. This CDR3 comprises 13 residues. Trimming pared 5 bases from V and 6 bases from J, leaving 10 bases between. CDR3 protein: CATSAHSTNEQFF. CDR3 sequence (DNA): TGTGCCACCAGTGCGCACTCGACCAATGAGCAGTTCTTC.

This clonotype has a single count. The chain links TRBV6-5 to TRBJ2-4; no firm D call. Gene TRBJ2-7 matches the end of the DNA better, so the J call may be wrong. Germline-derived CDR1 and CDR2 are MNHEY and SVGAGI. This CDR3 has 15 amino acids. CDR3 protein: CASSYSPSGTYEQYF. The CDR3 DNA reads TGTGCCAGCAGTTACTCGCCATCGGGCACCTACGAGCAGTACTTC.